The source of this TCR beta chain is a study of long-term antiretroviral therapy in people with HIV. Germline values: CDR1 MNHNS, CDR2 SASEGT. The CDR3 is made up of 13 amino acids. V was cut by 2 bases and J by 3 bases, with 4 bases left in between. The assay used was immunoSEQ (version v3.0), run at survey level. Here immunoSEQ multiplex PCR was the method, and the copy in TCRdb shows in-frame clones only, minus some. In the table there are tens of thousands of clones, approximately 80% of which are singletons. This clone has a handful of counts. The sequenced sample was unsorted PBMCs, obtained approximately 2.9 years after starting antiretroviral therapy. V usage is TRBV6-1 and J usage is TRBJ2-2; D is ambiguous. This TCR came from a man aged 25-45 years with HIV. Here the CDR3 DNA reads TGTGCCAGCAGTGAACAGGACACCGGGGAGCTGTTTTTT. It yields the protein CASSEQDTGELFF.